This T cell receptor beta chain is drawn from a study of response to subunit inactivated influenza vaccine. Study-wide results and limits: The study's authors posited that every seasonal influenza vaccination enlists few new T cells.

TCRdb re-called the RT-PCR reads through MiXCR, storing one row per CDR3 protein. There are hundreds of thousands of distinct CDR3 sequences in the sample; about a sixth occur only once, and around a tenth lies in the top ten. As for this clonotype: The antigen is unknown. One junction end does not reproduce the germline sequence, and a read error may be involved.

CDR3 length: 19 residues. The germline gives CDR1 LGHDT, CDR2 YNNKEL (reference sequence). The material was PBMCs from blood, obtained about 12 days after vaccination. The chain has TRBV3-1 and TRBJ2-3; the match to TRBD2 covers 9 bases. The TCR was taken from a man aged 45-65 years who received an inactivated influenza vaccine. The CDR3 DNA follows: TGTGCCAGCAGCCAAGATACCCCATCGTTAGCGGGAGCCACAGGTACGCAGTATTTT. Translation gives CASSQDTPSLAGATGTQYF.